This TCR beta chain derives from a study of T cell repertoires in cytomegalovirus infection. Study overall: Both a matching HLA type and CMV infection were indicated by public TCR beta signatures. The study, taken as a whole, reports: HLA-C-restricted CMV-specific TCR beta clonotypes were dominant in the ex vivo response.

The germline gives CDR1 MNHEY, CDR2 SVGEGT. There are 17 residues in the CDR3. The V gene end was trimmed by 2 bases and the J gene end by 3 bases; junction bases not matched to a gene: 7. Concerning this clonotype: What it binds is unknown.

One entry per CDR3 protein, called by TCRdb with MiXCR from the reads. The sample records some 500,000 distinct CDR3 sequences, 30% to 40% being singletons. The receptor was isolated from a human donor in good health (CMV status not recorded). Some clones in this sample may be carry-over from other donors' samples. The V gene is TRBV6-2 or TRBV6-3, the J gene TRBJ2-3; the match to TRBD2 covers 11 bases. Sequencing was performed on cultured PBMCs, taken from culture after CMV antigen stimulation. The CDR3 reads CASSYLLTSGSTDTQYF. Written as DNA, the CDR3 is TGTGCCAGCAGTTACCTCCTTACTAGCGGGAGTACAGATACGCAGTATTTT.